In this sample, the clone carrying this T cell receptor (beta chain) turned up once. Per the authors' pipeline: Quantification of nucleated cells was approximated via reference gene primer amplification. TCRdb keeps only in-frame clones here, not all; method: immunoSEQ multiplex PCR. The V and J calls and clone size come from that table; D and trimming were worked out from the DNA. The sample shows some 400,000 clones, 90% to 95% of them seen only once. These data originate in a study of blood T cell repertoires in COVID-19. The CDR3 runs to 16 residues. Germline lookup yields CDR1 SGHNT and CDR2 YYREEE (reference sequence). V trimming: 10 bases; J trimming: 0 bases; junction bases outside the gene matches: 5.

The chain recombines TRBV5-4 with TRBJ2-4; 15 positions match TRBD2. The sequence derives from a middle-aged woman who had been exposed to COVID-19. What was sequenced was PBMCs or T cells enriched from blood (not recorded which). CDR3 sequence: CAFGLAGGPAKNIQYF. CDR3 in DNA: TGTGCCTTTGGACTAGCGGGAGGGCCAGCCAAAAACATTCAGTACTTC. The variable domain in full, with the rest retrieved from reference TRBV5-4 and TRBJ2-4, is ETGVTQSPTHLIKTRGQQVTLRCSSQSGHNTVSWYQQALGQGPQFIFQYYREEENGRGNFPPRFSGLQFPNYSSELNVNALELDDSALYLCAFGLAGGPAKNIQYFGAGTRLSVL.